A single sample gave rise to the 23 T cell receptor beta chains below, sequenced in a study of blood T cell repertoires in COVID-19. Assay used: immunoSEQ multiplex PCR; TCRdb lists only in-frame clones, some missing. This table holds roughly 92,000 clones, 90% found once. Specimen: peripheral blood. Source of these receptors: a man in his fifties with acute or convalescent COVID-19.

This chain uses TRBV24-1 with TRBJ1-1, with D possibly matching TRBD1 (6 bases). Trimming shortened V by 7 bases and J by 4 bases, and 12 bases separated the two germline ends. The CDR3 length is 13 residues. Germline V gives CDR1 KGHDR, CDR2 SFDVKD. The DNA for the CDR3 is TGTGCCACCAGGGAGAGGACAGCCACTGAAGCTTTCTTT. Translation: CATRERTATEAFF.

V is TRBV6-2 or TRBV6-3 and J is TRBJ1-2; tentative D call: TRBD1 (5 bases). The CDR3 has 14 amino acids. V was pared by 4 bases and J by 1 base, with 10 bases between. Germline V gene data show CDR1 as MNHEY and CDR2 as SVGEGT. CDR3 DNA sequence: TGTGCCAGCAGTTCTACAGGTTTTAACTATGGCTACACCTTC. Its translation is CASSSTGFNYGYTF.

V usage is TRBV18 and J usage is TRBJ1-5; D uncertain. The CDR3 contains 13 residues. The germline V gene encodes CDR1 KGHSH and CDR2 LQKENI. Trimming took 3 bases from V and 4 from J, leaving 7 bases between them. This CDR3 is CASSPSLNQPQHF. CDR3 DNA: TGTGCCAGCTCACCCTCCCTTAATCAGCCCCAGCATTTT.

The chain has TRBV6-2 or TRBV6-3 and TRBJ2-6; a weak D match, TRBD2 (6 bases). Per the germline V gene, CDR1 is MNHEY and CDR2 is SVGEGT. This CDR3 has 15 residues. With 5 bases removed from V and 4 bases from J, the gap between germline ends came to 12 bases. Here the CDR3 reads CASSVEGLGANVLTF. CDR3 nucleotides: TGTGCCAGCAGTGTGGAGGGATTAGGGGCCAACGTCCTGACTTTC.

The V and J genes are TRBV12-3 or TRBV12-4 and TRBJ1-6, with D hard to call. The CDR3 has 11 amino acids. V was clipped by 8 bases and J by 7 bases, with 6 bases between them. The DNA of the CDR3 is TGTGCCAGCCGAGAGAATTCACCCCTCCACTTT. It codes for CASRENSPLHF.

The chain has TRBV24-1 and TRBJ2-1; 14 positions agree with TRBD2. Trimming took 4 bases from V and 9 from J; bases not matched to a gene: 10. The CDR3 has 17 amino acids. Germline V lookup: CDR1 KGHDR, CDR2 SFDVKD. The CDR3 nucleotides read TGTGCCACCAGTGAGGCCGGGACTAGCGGGAGAACGGGTGAGCAGTTCTTC. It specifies CATSEAGTSGRTGEQFF.

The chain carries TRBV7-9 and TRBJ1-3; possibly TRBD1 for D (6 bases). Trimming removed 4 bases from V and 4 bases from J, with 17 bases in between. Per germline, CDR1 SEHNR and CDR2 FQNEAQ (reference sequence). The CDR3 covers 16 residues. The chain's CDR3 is CASSSTGGAGGNTIYF. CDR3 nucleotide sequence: TGTGCCAGCAGCTCGACTGGGGGGGCAGGAGGAAACACCATATATTTT.

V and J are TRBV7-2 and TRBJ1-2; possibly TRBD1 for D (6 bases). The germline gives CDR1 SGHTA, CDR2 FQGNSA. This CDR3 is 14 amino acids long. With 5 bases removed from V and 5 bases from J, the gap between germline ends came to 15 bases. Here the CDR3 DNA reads TGTGCCAGCAGCCAACAGGGACCTTCTTATGGCTACACCTTC. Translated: CASSQQGPSYGYTF.

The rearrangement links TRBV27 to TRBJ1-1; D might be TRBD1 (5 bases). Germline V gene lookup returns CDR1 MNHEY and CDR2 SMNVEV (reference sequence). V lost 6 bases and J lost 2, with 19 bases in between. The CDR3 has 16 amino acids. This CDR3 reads CASSLRPGLPNTEAFF. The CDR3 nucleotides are TGTGCCAGCAGCTTAAGACCGGGACTGCCAAACACTGAAGCTTTCTTT.

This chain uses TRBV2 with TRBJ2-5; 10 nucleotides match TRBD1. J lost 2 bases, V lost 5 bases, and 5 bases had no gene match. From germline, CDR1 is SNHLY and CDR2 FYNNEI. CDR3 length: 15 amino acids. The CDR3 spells CASSPGTGAQETQYF. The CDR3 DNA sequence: TGTGCCAGCAGTCCCGGGACAGGGGCTCAAGAGACCCAGTACTTC. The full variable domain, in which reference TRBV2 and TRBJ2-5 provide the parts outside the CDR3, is EPEVTQTPSHQVTQMGQEVILRCVPISNHLYFYWYRQILGQKVEFLVSFYNNEISEKSEIFDDQFSVERPDGSNFTLKIRSTKLEDSAMYFCASSPGTGAQETQYFGPGTRLLVL.

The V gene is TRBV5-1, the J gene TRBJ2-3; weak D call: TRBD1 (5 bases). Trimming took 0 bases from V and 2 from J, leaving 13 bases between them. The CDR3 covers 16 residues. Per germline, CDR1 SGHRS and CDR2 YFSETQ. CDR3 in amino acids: CASSLEGAAPTDTQYF. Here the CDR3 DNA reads TGCGCCAGCAGCTTGGAAGGGGCCGCCCCCACAGATACGCAGTATTTT.

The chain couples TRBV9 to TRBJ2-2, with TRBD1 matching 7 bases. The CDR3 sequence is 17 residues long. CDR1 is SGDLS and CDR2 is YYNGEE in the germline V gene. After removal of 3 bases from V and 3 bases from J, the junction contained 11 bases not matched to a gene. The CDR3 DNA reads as TGTGCCAGCAGCGGGGTGCAAAGGGGGCAGTACACCGGGGAGCTGTTTTTT. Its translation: CASSGVQRGQYTGELFF.

This CDR3 is CASSITTGLAGNTIYF. DNA of the CDR3: TGTGCCAGTAGTATAACCACAGGGCTGGCTGGAAACACCATATATTTT. The genes are TRBV19 and TRBJ1-3; D might be TRBD1 (6 bases). The CDR3 is made up of 16 amino acids. V shed 2 bases and J shed 2 bases, with 13 bases lying between them. Germline CDR1 and CDR2: LNHDA and SQIVND (reference sequence).

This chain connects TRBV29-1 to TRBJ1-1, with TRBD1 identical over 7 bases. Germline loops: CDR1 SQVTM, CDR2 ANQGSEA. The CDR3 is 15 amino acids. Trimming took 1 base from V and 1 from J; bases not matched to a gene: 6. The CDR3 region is CSVEGQGFTNTEAFF. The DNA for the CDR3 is TGCAGCGTTGAAGGACAGGGTTTTACGAACACTGAAGCTTTCTTT.

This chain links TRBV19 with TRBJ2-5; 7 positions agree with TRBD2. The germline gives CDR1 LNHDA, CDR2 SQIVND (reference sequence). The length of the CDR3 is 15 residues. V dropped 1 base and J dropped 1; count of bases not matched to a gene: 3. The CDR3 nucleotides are TGTGCCAGTAGTATAGGGGGGGGGATCCAAGAGACCCAGTACTTC. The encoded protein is CASSIGGGIQETQYF.

In DNA, the CDR3 is TGTGCCAGCAGCTTGGACGGGGGTAGCAATCAGCCCCAGCATTTT. Translation gives CASSLDGGSNQPQHF. The rearrangement uses TRBV5-6 and TRBJ1-5; D may be TRBD1 (5 bases). The CDR3 has 15 amino acids. Trimming took off 0 bases at V and 0 bases at J, with 7 bases between the two ends. Looked up from germline, CDR1 is SGHDT and CDR2 is YYEEEE.

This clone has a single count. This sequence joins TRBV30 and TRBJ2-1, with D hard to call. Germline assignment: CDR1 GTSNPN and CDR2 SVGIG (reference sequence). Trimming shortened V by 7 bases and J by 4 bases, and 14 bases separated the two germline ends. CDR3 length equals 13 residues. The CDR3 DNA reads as TGTGCCTACGAGCACCTCGGGTACAATGAGCAGTTCTTC. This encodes CAYEHLGYNEQFF.

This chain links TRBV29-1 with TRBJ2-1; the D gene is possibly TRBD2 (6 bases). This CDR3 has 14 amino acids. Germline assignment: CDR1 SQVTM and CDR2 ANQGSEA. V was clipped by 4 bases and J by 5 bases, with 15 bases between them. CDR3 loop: CSVVGGNVDNEQFF. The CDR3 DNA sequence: TGCAGCGTTGTAGGCGGGAATGTCGACAATGAGCAGTTCTTC.

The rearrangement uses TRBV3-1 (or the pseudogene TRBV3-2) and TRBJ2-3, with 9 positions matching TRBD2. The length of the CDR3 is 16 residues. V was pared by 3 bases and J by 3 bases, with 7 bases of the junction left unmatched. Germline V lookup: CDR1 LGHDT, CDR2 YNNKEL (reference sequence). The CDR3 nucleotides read TGTGCCAGCAGCCACAGCGGGAGGCCACTGACAGATACGCAGTATTTT. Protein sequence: CASSHSGRPLTDTQYF.

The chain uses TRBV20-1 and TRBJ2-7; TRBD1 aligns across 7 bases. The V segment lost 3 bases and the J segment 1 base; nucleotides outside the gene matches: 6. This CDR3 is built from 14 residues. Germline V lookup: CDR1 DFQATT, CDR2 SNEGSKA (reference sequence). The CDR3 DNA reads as TGCAGTGCTAGTGCTTCGACAGGGTCCTACGAGCAGTACTTC. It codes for CSASASTGSYEQYF.

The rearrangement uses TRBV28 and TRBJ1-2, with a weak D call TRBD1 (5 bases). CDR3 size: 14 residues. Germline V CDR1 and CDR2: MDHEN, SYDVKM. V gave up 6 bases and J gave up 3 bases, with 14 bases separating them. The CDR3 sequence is CASRRWGIDYGYTF. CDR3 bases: TGTGCCAGCAGGAGGTGGGGCATAGACTATGGCTACACCTTC.

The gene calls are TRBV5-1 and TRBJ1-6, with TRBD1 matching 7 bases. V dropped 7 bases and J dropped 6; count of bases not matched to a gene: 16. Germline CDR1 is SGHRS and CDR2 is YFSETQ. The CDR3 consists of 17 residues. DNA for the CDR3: TGCGCCAGCTCACTTCGGACAGGCGTAGAGGGTAATTCACCCCTCCACTTT. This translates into CASSLRTGVEGNSPLHF.

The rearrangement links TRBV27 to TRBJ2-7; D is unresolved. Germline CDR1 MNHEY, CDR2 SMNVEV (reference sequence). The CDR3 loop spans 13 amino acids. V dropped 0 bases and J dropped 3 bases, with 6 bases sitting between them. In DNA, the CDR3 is TGTGCCAGCAGTTTATCCCCCTTCTACGAGCAGTACTTC. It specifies CASSLSPFYEQYF.